These 14 T cell receptor beta chains came from one sample sequenced in a study of T cells after yellow fever vaccination. TCRdb used MiXCR to reprocess the 5' RACE reads, holding one entry per CDR3 protein. Of hundreds of thousands of distinct CDR3 sequences detected, less than 15% appear once; the ten largest clones hold about 14%. Sequencing was performed on PBMCs, taken on the day of the yellow fever booster vaccination. These receptors were obtained from a man aged 25 to 40 who received the YFV17D yellow fever vaccine.

The chain has TRBV10-1 and TRBJ2-2; 7 positions match TRBD1. V dropped 4 bases and J dropped 4; count of bases not matched to a gene: 9. Germline loops: CDR1 WNHNN, CDR2 SYGVQD (reference sequence). The length of the CDR3 is 16 residues. CDR3 protein: CASSGGTVPFTGELFF. The CDR3, as DNA: TGCGCCAGCAGTGGGGGGACAGTGCCCTTCACCGGGGAGCTGTTTTTT.

This clonotype was observed once. It is unclear where the CDR3 begins or ends on the DNA, so no DNA is shown, and the CDR3 is as TCRdb lists it. The CDR3 spells CASSFGNGLHNEQFF. This chain joins TRBV7-3 and TRBJ2-1. Germline loops: CDR1 SGHTA, CDR2 FQGTGA. The CDR3 adds up to 15 amino acids, both ends counted.

As concerns this clonotype: The conserved phenylalanine or tryptophan normally closing the CDR3 is absent here, so this likely arose from a read error. No DNA is shown, since the ends of the CDR3 on it are uncertain; the CDR3 is the one TCRdb lists. V is TRBV7-9 and J is TRBJ2-1; the table gives TRBD2 as D, unverified against the DNA. The CDR3 spans 13 residues, counting both ends. Per the germline V gene, CDR1 is SEHNR and CDR2 is FQNEAQ (reference sequence). CDR3 amino acids: CASSLDEEGPYLT.

The chain is built from TRBV28 and TRBJ2-7; D not resolved. CDR1 is MDHEN and CDR2 is SYDVKM in the germline V gene. Trimming left V 4 bases short and J 4 bases short, with 11 bases between. CDR3 length: 13 residues. The CDR3 spells CASSSGLEYEQYF. The CDR3 coding sequence is TGTGCCAGCAGTTCCGGGTTGGAGTACGAGCAGTACTTC.

The chain has TRBV3-1 and TRBJ2-7; 12 bases map to TRBD2. After removal of 4 bases from V and 7 bases from J, the junction contained 8 bases not matched to a gene. CDR1 and CDR2 (germline): LGHDT, YNNKEL (reference sequence). The CDR3 has 15 residues. The CDR3 sequence: CASSPPGLAGREQYF. The CDR3 DNA reads TGTGCCAGCAGCCCCCCCGGACTAGCGGGAAGAGAGCAGTACTTC.

This clonotype was found a few times. The chain recombines TRBV7-9 with TRBJ2-3; a weak D match, TRBD2 (6 bases). The CDR3 has 13 residues. The ends were cut back, 5 bases at V and 1 base at J, with 7 bases in the middle. Per the germline V gene, CDR1 is SEHNR and CDR2 is FQNEAQ (reference sequence). The CDR3 is CASSASGTDTQYF. Written as DNA, the CDR3 is TGTGCCAGCAGCGCTAGCGGCACAGATACGCAGTATTTT.

In DNA, the CDR3 is TGCGCCAGCAGCTCTGAGCCCTACACCGGGGAGCTGTTTTTT. It is translated as CASSSEPYTGELFF. V usage is TRBV5-1 and J usage is TRBJ2-2; D unresolved. There are 14 residues in the CDR3. Trimming removed 3 bases at V and 3 bases at J, with 9 bases between. The germline V gene encodes CDR1 SGHRS and CDR2 YFSETQ.

In its sample, this clonotype was seen many times. V usage is TRBV29-1 and J usage is TRBJ2-3; the match to TRBD2 covers 10 bases. The J segment lost 3 bases and the V segment lost 4 bases, leaving 10 bases of the junction unmatched. The CDR3 is made up of 16 amino acids. CDR1 and CDR2 (germline): SQVTM, ANQGSEA. Here the CDR3 reads CSVVPAGGLRTDTQYF. CDR3 nucleotide sequence: TGCAGCGTTGTCCCAGCGGGAGGGTTAAGGACAGATACGCAGTATTTT.

This clonotype has a handful of counts. The J gene is TRBJ2-3, the V gene TRBV10-3; possible D gene TRBD1, 6 bases. V dropped 11 bases and J dropped 0 bases, with 30 bases sitting between them. The CDR3 has 19 residues. Germline CDR1 reads ENHRY; CDR2 reads SYGVKD. The CDR3 loop reads CAVKRPTGNSLQSTDTQYF. The CDR3 DNA follows: TGTGCCGTCAAGCGGCCTACAGGGAACTCACTCCAGAGCACAGATACGCAGTATTTT.

The chain joins TRBV10-3 to TRBJ2-2; a possible D gene is TRBD1 (5 bases). The CDR3 runs 13 residues. Trimming removed 0 bases from V and 13 bases from J, with 12 bases in between. From germline, CDR1 is ENHRY and CDR2 SYGVKD. The CDR3 here is CAISESNRRSLFF. CDR3 sequence (DNA): TGTGCCATCAGTGAGTCCAACAGGCGGTCGCTGTTTTTT.

This clonotype was observed a handful of times. The CDR3 nucleotides are TGTGCCAGCAGTTACGTTCCAGCAGATACGCAGTATTTT. It yields the protein CASSYVPADTQYF. The chain links TRBV6-2 or TRBV6-3 to TRBJ2-3; unclear D gene. The CDR3 loop spans 13 amino acids. The germline CDR1 and CDR2 sequences are MNHEY and SVGEGT. Trimming shortened V by 2 bases and J by 4 bases, and 7 bases separated the two germline ends.

This clonotype was counted a few times. This chain joins TRBV20-1 and TRBJ2-7; 8 bases map to TRBD1. The CDR3 runs 13 residues. V was pared by 2 bases and J by 7 bases, with 7 bases of the junction left unmatched. Germline values: CDR1 DFQATT, CDR2 SNEGSKA (reference sequence). The CDR3 DNA is TGCAGTGCTAGATCGGACAGGGTCGGGGAGCAGTACTTC. This encodes CSARSDRVGEQYF.

This clonotype has only a few counts. The chain combines TRBV7-8 with TRBJ2-7; the D call may be TRBD1 or TRBD2 (5 bases each). V lost 2 bases, J lost 3 bases, and 14 bases lay in between. This CDR3 contains 15 residues. The germline V gene has CDR1 SGHVS and CDR2 FQNEAQ. CDR3 protein: CASSLLRGPGYEQYF. The CDR3 region has the DNA TGTGCCAGCAGCTTATTACGGGGCCCCGGCTACGAGCAGTACTTC.

This clonotype was found a few times. This rearrangement joins TRBV9 to TRBJ2-3, with a tentative D call TRBD2 (6 bases). CDR1 and CDR2 from the germline V gene are SGDLS and YYNGEE. V gave up 0 bases and J gave up 3 bases, with 17 bases separating them. CDR3 size: 17 residues. CDR3 bases: TGTGCCAGCAGCGTAGCCAACCCGGCGGGAACAACAGATACGCAGTATTTT. This translates into CASSVANPAGTTDTQYF.